The source of this TCR beta chain is a study of low-dose radiotherapy and immunotherapy resistance in tumors. Primers used for first-strand cDNA, a TRAV- and TRBV-specific set, covered both alpha and beta chains. TCR amplification involved 20 PCR cycles with a constant-region primer and V-primer adapter. TCRdb redid the calling of the reads with MiXCR, one entry per CDR3 protein. This sample has 30,000 or so distinct CDR3 sequences, with 45% to 55% found just once. The sample's time point: after trial treatment. Noted treatment: LDRT plus nivolumab, ipilimumab, low-dose cyclophosphamide and aspirin (RACIN trial). Germline V CDR1 and CDR2: SQVTM, ANQGSEA. The CDR3 runs to 12 residues. V shed 3 bases and J shed 1 base, with 6 bases lying between them.

The chain carries TRBV29-1 and TRBJ1-1; no clear D gene. This material consisted of PBMCs, taken after low-dose radiotherapy plus immunotherapy. The receptor was isolated from a male donor with gallbladder cancer. CDR3 sequence reads: CSVDRSNTEAFF. In nucleotides, the CDR3 is TGCAGCGTTGATAGATCGAACACTGAAGCTTTCTTT. The full variable domain, in which reference TRBV29-1 and TRBJ1-1 provide the parts outside the CDR3, is SAVISQKPSRDICQRGTSLTIQCQVDSQVTMMFWYRQQPGQSLTLIATANQGSEATYESGFVIDKFPISRPNLTFSTLTVSNMSPEDSSIYLCSVDRSNTEAFFGQGTRLTVV.